There are a few counts of the clone carrying this T cell receptor (beta chain). The protocol was immunoSEQ multiplex PCR, while the TCRdb copy is restricted to in-frame clones and leaves out a portion. The sample consists of about 150,000 clones, almost 85% of them appearing once. This entry is derived from a study of blood T cell repertoires in COVID-19. Study in general: T cells, B-cell-depleted T cells, or PBMCs provided the cDNA or gDNA that served as material.

Enrollees, roughly 18 to 90 years old, lived in about two dozen US areas. Participants' own reports of clinical history determined their cohort assignment. The CDR3 length is 17 residues. The ends were cut back, 5 bases at V and 5 bases at J, with 25 bases in the middle. Germline assignment: CDR1 SEHNR and CDR2 FQNEAQ (reference sequence). This TCR derives from a woman aged 45-65 years with acute COVID-19. The rearrangement uses TRBV7-9 and TRBJ2-7; a weak D match, TRBD1 (6 bases). Sequenced input: PBMCs or T cells enriched from blood (not recorded which). DNA of the CDR3: TGTGCCAGCAGCACCCCAGGGGAATATATGAATCTGGACGAGCAGTACTTC. Protein: CASSTPGEYMNLDEQYF. Complete variable domain (other parts from reference TRBV7-9 and TRBJ2-7): DTGVSQNPRHKITKRGQNVTFRCDPISEHNRLYWYRQTLGQGPEFLTYFQNEAQLEKSRLLSDRFSAERPKGSFSTLEIQRTEQGDSAMYLCASSTPGEYMNLDEQYFGPGTRLTVT.